This T cell receptor (beta chain) was found in a study of T cell responses to AZD1222 COVID-19 vaccine. General observations from the study: Repertoire samples came only from after the peak T cell response. Donors skewed white British and female; clonal diversity was possibly underestimated.

Trimming shortened V by 5 bases and J by 0 bases, and 11 bases separated the two germline ends. Germline CDR1 and CDR2: SGHTA and FQGNSA. The CDR3 runs 15 residues. Second-dose timings of about 4 or about 12 weeks were pooled. Clones were sequenced by immunoSEQ multiplex PCR, and TCRdb holds only the in-frame ones, with some missing. The table lists some 170,000 clones, roughly 90% of them singletons, with around 4.5% in the top ten. Of note for this clone: Its specificity is unknown.

The clonotype originates from an adult who received the AZD1222 COVID-19 vaccine. The rearrangement links TRBV7-2 to TRBJ1-3; possibly TRBD1 for D (6 bases). The sequencing used peripheral blood, collected 28 days after the second AZD1222 dose. This CDR3 reads CASSGGGSSGNTIYF. The CDR3 DNA reads TGTGCCAGCAGCGGAGGGGGAAGCTCTGGAAACACCATATATTTT. Full variable domain (rest looked up from reference TRBV7-2 and TRBJ1-3): GAGVSQSPSNKVTEKGKDVELRCDPISGHTALYWYRQSLGQGLEFLIYFQGNSAPDKSGLPSDRFSAERTGGSVSTLTIQRTQQEDSAVYLCASSGGGSSGNTIYFGEGSWLTVV.